This record looks at one T cell receptor (beta chain) sequence and its context. The CDR3 sequence is 16 residues long. From germline, CDR1 is KGHSH and CDR2 LQKENI. V trimming: 6 bases; J trimming: 4 bases; junction bases outside the gene matches: 13. These data come from a study of blood T cell repertoires in COVID-19. Sequencing was performed with immunoSEQ multiplex PCR; in TCRdb, only in-frame clones are kept and a portion is missing. Found here are 150,000 or so clones, around 87% of them singletons; the top ten hold about 6%. This receptor was identified in a man older than 75 with acute or convalescent COVID-19. The chain carries TRBV18 and TRBJ2-3, with 7 bases lining up with TRBD1. What was sequenced was peripheral blood. The CDR3 DNA follows: TGTGCCAGCTCCCGACCTGGGGACAGAGGCTCAGATACGCAGTATTTT. Protein: CASSRPGDRGSDTQYF.